This T cell receptor (beta chain) was identified during a study of Ad26.COV2.S vaccination and SARS-CoV-2 variants. Treatment of the sample: around 19 received Ad26.COV2.S at low or high dose, single or two shots; roughly 5 received placebo; per-sample allocation not given. Sampling happened 63 days after the first vaccine or placebo injection. Clones were sequenced by immunoSEQ multiplex PCR, and TCRdb holds only the in-frame ones, with some missing. There are about 250,000 clones in the sample; about 89% occur only once, and around 3% lies in the top ten. The CDR3 totals 14 residues. V was trimmed by 7 bases and J by 7 bases, leaving 17 bases between them. CDR1 is SQVTM and CDR2 is ANQGSEA in the germline V gene.

The chain joins TRBV29-1 to TRBJ1-6; possible D gene TRBD1, 6 bases. The sample consisted of peripheral blood, taken in a trial of Ad26.COV2.S vaccine versus placebo. This receptor was taken from a person aged 18-60 years who received the Ad26.COV2.S COVID-19 vaccine or a placebo. CDR3: CSAQSGARNSPLHF. The CDR3, as DNA: TGCAGCGCGCAATCAGGGGCGCGAAATTCACCCCTCCACTTT. Full variable domain (remainder filled in from reference TRBV29-1 and TRBJ1-6): SAVISQKPSRDICQRGTSLTIQCQVDSQVTMMFWYRQQPGQSLTLIATANQGSEATYESGFVIDKFPISRPNLTFSTLTVSNMSPEDSSIYLCSAQSGARNSPLHFGNGTRLTVT.